This T cell receptor (beta chain) stems from a study of CD8 T cells in Susac syndrome. RNA, at about 0.45 to 1 ug, was reverse transcribed with random hexamers. immunoSEQ multiplex PCR amplified TCR beta CDR3 across 54 Vbeta, 13 Jbeta. TCRdb redid the calling of the immunoSEQ multiplex PCR reads with MiXCR, one entry per CDR3 protein. The sample includes around 200,000 distinct CDR3 sequences, about 95% of them seen just once. The CDR3 is 16 amino acids. The germline V and J ends were trimmed by 4 bases and 2 bases, with 17 bases remaining between them. Germline CDR1 is SGHAT and CDR2 is FQNNGV. The receptor was derived from a human donor with Susac syndrome. This chain joins TRBV11-2 and TRBJ2-5, with D perhaps being TRBD1 or TRBD2 (5 bases each). The material sequenced was CD8+ T cells from PBMCs. Here the CDR3 reads CASSWGRRSPQETQYF. The DNA of the CDR3 is TGTGCCAGCAGCTGGGGACGCCGGAGTCCTCAAGAGACCCAGTACTTC.